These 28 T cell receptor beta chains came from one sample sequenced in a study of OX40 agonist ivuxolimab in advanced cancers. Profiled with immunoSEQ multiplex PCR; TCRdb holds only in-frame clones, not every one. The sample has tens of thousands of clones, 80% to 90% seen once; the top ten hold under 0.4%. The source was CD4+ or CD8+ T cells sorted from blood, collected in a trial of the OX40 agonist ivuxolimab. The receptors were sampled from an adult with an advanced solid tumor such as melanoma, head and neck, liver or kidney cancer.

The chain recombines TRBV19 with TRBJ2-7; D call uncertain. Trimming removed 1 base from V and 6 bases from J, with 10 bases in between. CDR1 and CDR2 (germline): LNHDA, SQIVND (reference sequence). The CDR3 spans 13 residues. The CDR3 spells CASSIAASTEQYF. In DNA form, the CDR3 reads TGTGCCAGTAGTATAGCCGCGTCAACCGAGCAGTACTTC.

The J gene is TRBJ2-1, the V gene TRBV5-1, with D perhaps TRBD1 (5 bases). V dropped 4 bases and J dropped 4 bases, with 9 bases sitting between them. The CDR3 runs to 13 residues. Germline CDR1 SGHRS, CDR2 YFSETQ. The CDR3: CASSPPGYNEQFF. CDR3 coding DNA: TGCGCCAGCAGCCCTCCAGGGTACAATGAGCAGTTCTTC.

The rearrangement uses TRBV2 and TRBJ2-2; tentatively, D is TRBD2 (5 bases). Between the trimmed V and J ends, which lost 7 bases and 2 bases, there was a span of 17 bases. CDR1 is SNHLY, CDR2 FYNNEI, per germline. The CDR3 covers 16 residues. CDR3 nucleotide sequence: TGTGCCAGCACGAGGGCCGCTCACTTTAACACCGGGGAGCTGTTTTTT. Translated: CASTRAAHFNTGELFF.

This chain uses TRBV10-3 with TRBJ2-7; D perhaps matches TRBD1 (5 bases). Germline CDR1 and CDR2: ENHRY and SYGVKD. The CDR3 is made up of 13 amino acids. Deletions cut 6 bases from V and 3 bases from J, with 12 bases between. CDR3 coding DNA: TGTGCCATCAGGGTTCCAGGGATCTACGAGCAGTACTTC. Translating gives CAIRVPGIYEQYF.

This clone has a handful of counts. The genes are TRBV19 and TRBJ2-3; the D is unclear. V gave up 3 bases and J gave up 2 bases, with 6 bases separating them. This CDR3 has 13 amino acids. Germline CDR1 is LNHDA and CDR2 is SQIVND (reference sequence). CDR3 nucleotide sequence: TGTGCCAGTAGTATGGGTTACACAGATACGCAGTATTTT. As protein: CASSMGYTDTQYF.

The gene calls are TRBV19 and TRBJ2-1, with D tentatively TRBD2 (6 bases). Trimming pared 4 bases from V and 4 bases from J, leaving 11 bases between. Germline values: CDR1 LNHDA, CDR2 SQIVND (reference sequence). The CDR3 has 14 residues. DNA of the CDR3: TGTGCCAGTAGTACTAGCGTAATATACAATGAGCAGTTCTTC. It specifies CASSTSVIYNEQFF.

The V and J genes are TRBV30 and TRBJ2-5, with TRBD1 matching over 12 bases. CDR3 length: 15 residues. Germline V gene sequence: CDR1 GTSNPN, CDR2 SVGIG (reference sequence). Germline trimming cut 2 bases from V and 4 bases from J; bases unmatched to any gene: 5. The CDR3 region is CAWSSGTGGVETQYF. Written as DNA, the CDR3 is TGTGCCTGGAGTTCCGGGACAGGGGGCGTAGAGACCCAGTACTTC.

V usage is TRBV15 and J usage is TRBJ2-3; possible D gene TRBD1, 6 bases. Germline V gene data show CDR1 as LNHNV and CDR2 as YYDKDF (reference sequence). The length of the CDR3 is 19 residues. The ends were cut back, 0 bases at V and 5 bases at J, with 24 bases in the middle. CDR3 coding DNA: TGTGCCACCAGCAGAGAATATAGTTTTGGACAGAGCGACCGAGATACGCAGTATTTT. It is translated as CATSREYSFGQSDRDTQYF.

The CDR3 reads CSGYTFATDTQYF. In DNA, the CDR3 is TGCAGCGGCTATACGTTTGCTACAGATACGCAGTATTTT. J is TRBJ2-3 and V is TRBV29-1; no reliable D call. Germline V gives CDR1 SQVTM, CDR2 ANQGSEA. Trimming cost V 7 bases and J 3 bases, with 14 bases left between them. The CDR3 is 13 residues long.

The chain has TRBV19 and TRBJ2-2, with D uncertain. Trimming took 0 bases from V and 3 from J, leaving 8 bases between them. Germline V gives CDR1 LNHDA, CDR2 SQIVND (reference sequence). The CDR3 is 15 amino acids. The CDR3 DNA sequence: TGTGCCAGTAGTATAGACCTTGCGGACACCGGGGAGCTGTTTTTT. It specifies CASSIDLADTGELFF.

As DNA, the CDR3 is TGTGCCAGCAGCGTACGACAGGGAATCGAAAAACTGTTTTTT. Encoded protein: CASSVRQGIEKLFF. This chain joins TRBV28 and TRBJ1-4; 7 bases align to TRBD1. The CDR3 runs to 14 residues. The junction had 9 bases not matched to a gene; V was cut back by 6 bases and J by 8 bases. Germline loops: CDR1 MDHEN, CDR2 SYDVKM.

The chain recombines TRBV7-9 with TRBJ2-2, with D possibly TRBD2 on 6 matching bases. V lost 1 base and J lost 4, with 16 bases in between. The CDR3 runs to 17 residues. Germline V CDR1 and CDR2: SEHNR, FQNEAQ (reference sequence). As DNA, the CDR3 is TGTGCCAGCAGCTTAGGGCGGGGAATTCTAGGCACCGGGGAGCTGTTTTTT. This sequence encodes CASSLGRGILGTGELFF.

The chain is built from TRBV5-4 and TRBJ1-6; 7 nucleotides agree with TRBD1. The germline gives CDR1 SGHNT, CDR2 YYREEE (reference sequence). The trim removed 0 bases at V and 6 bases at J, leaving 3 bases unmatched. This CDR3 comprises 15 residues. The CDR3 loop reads CASSLGQGSNSPLHF. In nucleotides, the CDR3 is TGTGCCAGCAGCTTGGGACAGGGTTCTAATTCACCCCTCCACTTT.

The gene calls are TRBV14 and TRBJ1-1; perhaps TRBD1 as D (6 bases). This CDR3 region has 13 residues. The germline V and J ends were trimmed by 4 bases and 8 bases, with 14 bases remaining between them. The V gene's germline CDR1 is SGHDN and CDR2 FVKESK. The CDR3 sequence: CASSRRTVGEAFF. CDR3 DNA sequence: TGTGCCAGCAGCCGCCGGACAGTTGGGGAAGCTTTCTTT.

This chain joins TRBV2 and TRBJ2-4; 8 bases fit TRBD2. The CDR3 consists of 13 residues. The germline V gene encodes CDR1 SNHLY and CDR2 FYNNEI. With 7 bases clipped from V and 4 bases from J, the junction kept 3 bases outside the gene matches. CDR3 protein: CASISGMKNIQYF. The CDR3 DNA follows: TGTGCCAGCATTAGCGGGATGAAAAACATTCAGTACTTC.

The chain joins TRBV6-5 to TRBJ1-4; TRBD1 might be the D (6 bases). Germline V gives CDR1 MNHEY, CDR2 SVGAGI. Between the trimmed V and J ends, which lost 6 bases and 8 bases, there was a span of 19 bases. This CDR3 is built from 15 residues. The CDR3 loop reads CASRPAGEGSEKLFF. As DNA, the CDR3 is TGTGCCAGCAGGCCAGCAGGGGAGGGTAGCGAAAAACTGTTTTTT.

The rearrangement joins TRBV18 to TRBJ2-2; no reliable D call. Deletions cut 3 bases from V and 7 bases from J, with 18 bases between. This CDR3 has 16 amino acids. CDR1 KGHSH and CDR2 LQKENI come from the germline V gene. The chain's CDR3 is CASSPERAVTGGELFF. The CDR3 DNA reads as TGTGCCAGCTCACCCGAACGGGCGGTAACTGGCGGGGAGCTGTTTTTT.

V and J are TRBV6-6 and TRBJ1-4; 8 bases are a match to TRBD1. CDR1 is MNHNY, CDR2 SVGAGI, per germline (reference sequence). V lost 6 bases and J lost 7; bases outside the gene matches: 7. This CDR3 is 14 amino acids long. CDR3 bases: TGTGCCAGCAGCCTACAGGGGGGGAGTGAAAAACTGTTTTTT. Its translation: CASSLQGGSEKLFF.

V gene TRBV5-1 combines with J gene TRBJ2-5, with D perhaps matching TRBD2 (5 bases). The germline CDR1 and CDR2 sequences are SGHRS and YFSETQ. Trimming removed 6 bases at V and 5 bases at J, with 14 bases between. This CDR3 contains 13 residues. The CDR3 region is CASTSTRVETQYF. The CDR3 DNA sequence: TGCGCCAGCACATCCACGAGGGTGGAGACCCAGTACTTC.

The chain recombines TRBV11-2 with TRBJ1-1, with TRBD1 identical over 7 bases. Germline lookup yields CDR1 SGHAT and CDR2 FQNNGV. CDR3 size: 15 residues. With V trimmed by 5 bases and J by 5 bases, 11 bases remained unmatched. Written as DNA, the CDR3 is TGTGCCAGCAGCACCCCCCGGGGCAGGGGGACTGAAGCTTTCTTT. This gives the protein CASSTPRGRGTEAFF.

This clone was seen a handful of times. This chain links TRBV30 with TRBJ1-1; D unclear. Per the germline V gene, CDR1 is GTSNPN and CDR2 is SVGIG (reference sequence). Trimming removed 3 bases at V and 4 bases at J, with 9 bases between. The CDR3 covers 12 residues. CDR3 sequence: CAWRRSSTEAFF. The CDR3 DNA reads TGTGCCTGGAGGAGGTCGAGCACTGAAGCTTTCTTT. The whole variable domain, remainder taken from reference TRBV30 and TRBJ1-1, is SQTIHQWPATLVQPVGSPLSLECTVEGTSNPNLYWYRQAAGRGLQLLFYSVGIGQISSEVPQNLSASRPQDRQFILSSKKLLLSDSGFYLCAWRRSSTEAFFGQGTRLTVV.

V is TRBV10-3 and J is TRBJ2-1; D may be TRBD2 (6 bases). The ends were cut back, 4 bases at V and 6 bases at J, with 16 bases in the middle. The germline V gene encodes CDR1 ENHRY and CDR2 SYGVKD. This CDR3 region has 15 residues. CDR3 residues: CAISGGVAGFNEQFF. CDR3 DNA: TGTGCCATCAGTGGCGGGGTTGCCGGGTTCAATGAGCAGTTCTTC.

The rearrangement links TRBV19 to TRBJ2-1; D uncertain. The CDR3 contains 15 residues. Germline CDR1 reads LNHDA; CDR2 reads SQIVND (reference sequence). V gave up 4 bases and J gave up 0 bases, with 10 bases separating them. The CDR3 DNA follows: TGTGCCAGTAGTACCACTTGGAGCTCCTACAATGAGCAGTTCTTC. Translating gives CASSTTWSSYNEQFF.

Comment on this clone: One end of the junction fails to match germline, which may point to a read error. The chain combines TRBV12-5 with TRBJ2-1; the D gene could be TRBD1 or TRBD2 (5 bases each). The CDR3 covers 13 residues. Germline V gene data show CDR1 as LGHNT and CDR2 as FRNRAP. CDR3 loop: CASGLGTPSEQFF. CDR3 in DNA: TGTGCTAGTGGGTTGGGGACCCCATCCGAGCAGTTCTTC.

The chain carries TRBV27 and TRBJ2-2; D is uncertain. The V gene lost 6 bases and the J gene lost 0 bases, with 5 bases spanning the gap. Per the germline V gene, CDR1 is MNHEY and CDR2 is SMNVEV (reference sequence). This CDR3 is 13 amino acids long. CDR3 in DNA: TGTGCCAGCAGGACGACGAACACCGGGGAGCTGTTTTTT. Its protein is CASRTTNTGELFF.

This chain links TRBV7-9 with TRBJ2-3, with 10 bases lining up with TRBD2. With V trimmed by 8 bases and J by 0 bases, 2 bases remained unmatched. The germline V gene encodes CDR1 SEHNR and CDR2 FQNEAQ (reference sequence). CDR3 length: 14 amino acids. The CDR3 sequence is CASRTSGSTDTQYF. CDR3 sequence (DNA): TGTGCCAGCCGGACTAGCGGTAGCACAGATACGCAGTATTTT.

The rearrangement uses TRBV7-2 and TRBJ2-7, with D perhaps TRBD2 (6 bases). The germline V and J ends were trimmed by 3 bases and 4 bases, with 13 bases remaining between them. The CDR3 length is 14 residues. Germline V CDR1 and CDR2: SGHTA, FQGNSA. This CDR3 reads CASSFSGTPYEQYF. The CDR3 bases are TGTGCCAGCAGCTTTTCCGGGACTCCGTACGAGCAGTACTTC.

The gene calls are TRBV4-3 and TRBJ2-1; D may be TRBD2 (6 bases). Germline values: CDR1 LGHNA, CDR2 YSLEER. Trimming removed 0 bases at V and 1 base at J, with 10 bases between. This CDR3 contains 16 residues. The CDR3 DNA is TGCGCCAGCAGCCAAGACCAAGGGACTTCCTACAATGAGCAGTTCTTC. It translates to CASSQDQGTSYNEQFF.